Here is one TCR beta chain with its context. The data derive from a study of blood T cell repertoires in COVID-19. The CDR3 has 15 amino acids. V shed 3 bases, J shed 2 bases, and the junction held 10 bases outside the gene matches. Germline-derived CDR1 and CDR2 are GTSNPN and SVGIG (reference sequence). TCRdb's copy holds only in-frame clones and misses some; the assay was immunoSEQ multiplex PCR. The sample shows a few hundred thousand clones, 86% of them seen only once. The chain is built from TRBV30 and TRBJ2-7; 7 bases align to TRBD1. The material sequenced was peripheral blood. This sequence originates from a man in his sixties with acute or convalescent COVID-19. The CDR3 sequence is CAWRGLRDSPYEQYF. DNA of the CDR3: TGTGCCTGGAGAGGCCTCCGGGACAGTCCCTACGAGCAGTACTTC. Complete variable domain (other parts from reference TRBV30 and TRBJ2-7): SQTIHQWPATLVQPVGSPLSLECTVEGTSNPNLYWYRQAAGRGLQLLFYSVGIGQISSEVPQNLSASRPQDRQFILSSKKLLLSDSGFYLCAWRGLRDSPYEQYFGPGTRLTVT.